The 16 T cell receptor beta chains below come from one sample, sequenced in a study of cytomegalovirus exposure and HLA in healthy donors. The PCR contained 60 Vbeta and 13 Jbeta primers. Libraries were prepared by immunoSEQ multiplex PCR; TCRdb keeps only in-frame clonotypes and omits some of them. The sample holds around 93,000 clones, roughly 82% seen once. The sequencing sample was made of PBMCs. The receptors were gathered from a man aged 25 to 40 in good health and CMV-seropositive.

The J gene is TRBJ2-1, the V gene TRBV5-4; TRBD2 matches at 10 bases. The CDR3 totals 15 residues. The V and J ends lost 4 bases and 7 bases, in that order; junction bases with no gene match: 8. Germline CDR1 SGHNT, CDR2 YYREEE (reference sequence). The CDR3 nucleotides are TGTGCCAGCAGCCCCCGGGCTAGCGGGAGTAATGAGCAGTTCTTC. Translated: CASSPRASGSNEQFF.

The CDR3: CASSSLAGAETQYF. DNA for the CDR3: TGTGCCAGCAGCTCCCTAGCGGGGGCGGAGACCCAGTACTTC. This chain links TRBV7-9 with TRBJ2-5; 10 bases map to TRBD2. The junction had 4 bases not matched to a gene; V was cut back by 4 bases and J by 5 bases. CDR1 SEHNR and CDR2 FQNEAQ come from the germline V gene (reference sequence). The CDR3 has 14 amino acids.

The CDR3 DNA follows: TGTGCCAGCAGTGCGCCGGGACTAGCGGAAACCTACGACAATGAGCAGTTCTTC. Translating it yields CASSAPGLAETYDNEQFF. This rearrangement joins TRBV6-1 to TRBJ2-1; 11 nucleotides line up with TRBD2. This CDR3 has 18 residues. V lost 4 bases and J lost 5; bases outside the gene matches: 13. The germline gives CDR1 MNHNS, CDR2 SASEGT.

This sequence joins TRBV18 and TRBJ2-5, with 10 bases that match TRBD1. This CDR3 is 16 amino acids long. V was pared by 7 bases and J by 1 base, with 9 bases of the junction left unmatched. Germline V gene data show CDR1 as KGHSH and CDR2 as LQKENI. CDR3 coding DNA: TGTGCCAGCTTTCCCCGGAGGACAGGGGGCCAAGAGACCCAGTACTTC. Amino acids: CASFPRRTGGQETQYF.

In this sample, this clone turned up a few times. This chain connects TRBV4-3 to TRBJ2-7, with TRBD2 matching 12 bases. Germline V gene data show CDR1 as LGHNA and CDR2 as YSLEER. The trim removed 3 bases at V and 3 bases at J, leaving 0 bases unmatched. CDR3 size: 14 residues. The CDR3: CASSQGLAGYEQYF. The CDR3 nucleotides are TGCGCCAGCAGCCAGGGACTAGCGGGCTACGAGCAGTACTTC.

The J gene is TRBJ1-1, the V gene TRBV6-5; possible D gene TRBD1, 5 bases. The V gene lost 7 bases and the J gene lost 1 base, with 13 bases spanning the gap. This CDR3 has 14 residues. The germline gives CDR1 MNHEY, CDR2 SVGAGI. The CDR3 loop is CASTLGGANTEAFF. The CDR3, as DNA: TGTGCCAGCACTCTCGGGGGTGCGAACACTGAAGCTTTCTTT.

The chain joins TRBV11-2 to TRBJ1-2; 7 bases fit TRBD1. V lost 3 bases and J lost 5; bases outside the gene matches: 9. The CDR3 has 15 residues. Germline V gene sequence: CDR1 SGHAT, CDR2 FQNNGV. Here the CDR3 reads CASSFLRQGEYGYTF. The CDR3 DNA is TGTGCCAGCAGCTTCCTCCGACAGGGTGAATATGGCTACACCTTC.

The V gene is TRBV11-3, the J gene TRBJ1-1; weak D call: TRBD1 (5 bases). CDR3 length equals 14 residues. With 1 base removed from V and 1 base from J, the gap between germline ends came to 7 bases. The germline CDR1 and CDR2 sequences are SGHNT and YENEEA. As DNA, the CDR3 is TGTGCCAGCAGCTTAGGGCAGGGGAACACTGAAGCTTTCTTT. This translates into CASSLGQGNTEAFF.

In DNA form, the CDR3 reads TGTGCCAGCAAATTGGGACAGGGATTCTACGAGCAGTACTTC. It yields the protein CASKLGQGFYEQYF. The chain links TRBV27 to TRBJ2-7; 9 bases map to TRBD1. Germline lookup yields CDR1 MNHEY and CDR2 SMNVEV (reference sequence). The length of the CDR3 is 14 residues. Trimming removed 7 bases from V and 3 bases from J; junction bases left unmatched: 7.

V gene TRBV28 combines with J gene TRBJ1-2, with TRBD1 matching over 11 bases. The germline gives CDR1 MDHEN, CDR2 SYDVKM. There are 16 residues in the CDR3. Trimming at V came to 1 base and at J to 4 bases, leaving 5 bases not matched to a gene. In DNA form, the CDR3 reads TGTGCCAGCAGTTTATCTAGGACAGGGGGCAGCTATGGCTACACCTTC. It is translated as CASSLSRTGGSYGYTF.

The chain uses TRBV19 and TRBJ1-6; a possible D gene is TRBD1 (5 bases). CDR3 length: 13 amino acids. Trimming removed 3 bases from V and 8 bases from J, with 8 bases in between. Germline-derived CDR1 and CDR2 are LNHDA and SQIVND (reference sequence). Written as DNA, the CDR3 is TGTGCCAGTAGTATCGACAGTTATTCACCCCTCCACTTT. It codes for CASSIDSYSPLHF.

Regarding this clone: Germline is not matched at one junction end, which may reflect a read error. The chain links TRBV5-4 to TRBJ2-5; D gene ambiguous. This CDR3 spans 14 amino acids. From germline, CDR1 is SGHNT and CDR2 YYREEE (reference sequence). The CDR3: CASSLVGLQEAQYF. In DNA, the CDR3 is TGTGCCAGCAGCTTGGTAGGCCTCCAAGAGGCCCAGTACTTC.

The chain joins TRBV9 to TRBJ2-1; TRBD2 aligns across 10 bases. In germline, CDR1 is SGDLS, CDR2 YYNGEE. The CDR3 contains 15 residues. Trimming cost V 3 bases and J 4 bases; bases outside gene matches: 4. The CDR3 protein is CASSAAGGYYNEQFF. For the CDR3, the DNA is TGTGCCAGCAGCGCAGCGGGAGGGTATTACAATGAGCAGTTCTTC.

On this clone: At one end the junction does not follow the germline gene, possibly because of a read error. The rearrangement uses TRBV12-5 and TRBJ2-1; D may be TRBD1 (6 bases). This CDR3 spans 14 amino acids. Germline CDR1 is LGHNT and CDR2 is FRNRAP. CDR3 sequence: CASGFQTGYTEQFF. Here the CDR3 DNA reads TGTGCTAGTGGTTTCCAAACAGGGTACACTGAGCAGTTCTTC.

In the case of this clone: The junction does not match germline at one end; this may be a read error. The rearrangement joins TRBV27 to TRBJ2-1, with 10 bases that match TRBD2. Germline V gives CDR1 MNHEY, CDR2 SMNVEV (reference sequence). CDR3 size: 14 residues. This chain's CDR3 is CASSYSGRGPPPLF. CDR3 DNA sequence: TGTGCCAGCAGTTACAGCGGGAGGGGCCCGCCTCCGCTCTTC.

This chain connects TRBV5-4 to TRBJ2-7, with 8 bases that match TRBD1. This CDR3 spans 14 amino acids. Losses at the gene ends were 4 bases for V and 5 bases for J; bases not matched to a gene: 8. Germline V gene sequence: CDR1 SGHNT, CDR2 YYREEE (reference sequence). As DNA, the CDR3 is TGTGCCAGCAGCCGACAGGGGAACAAGGACGAGCAGTACTTC. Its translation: CASSRQGNKDEQYF.